The 31 T cell receptor beta chains below all came from one sample that was sequenced in a study of T cell responses to AZD1222 COVID-19 vaccine. Sequenced by immunoSEQ multiplex PCR; TCRdb stores in-frame clones only, minus some. The table lists about 120,000 clones, about 83% of them singletons. Here the sequenced sample was peripheral blood, taken on day 0 of AZD1222 vaccination. The receptors were sampled from an adult in good health.

This chain links TRBV28 with TRBJ1-5; D is ambiguous. V lost 6 bases and J lost 2, with 11 bases in between. The CDR3 length is 14 residues. CDR1 and CDR2 (germline): MDHEN, SYDVKM. Written as DNA, the CDR3 is TGTGCCAGCAGAACCCCCCAGGGCAATCAGCCCCAGCATTTT. This gives the protein CASRTPQGNQPQHF.

The V and J genes are TRBV5-1 and TRBJ2-7; D might be TRBD2 (6 bases). V lost 4 bases to trimming and J lost 0 bases, with 11 bases between them. The length of the CDR3 is 14 residues. Germline CDR1 and CDR2: SGHRS and YFSETQ. The CDR3 DNA reads as TGCGCCAGCAGCATAGCCGGGAGCTCCTACGAGCAGTACTTC. Protein: CASSIAGSSYEQYF.

This chain joins TRBV4-3 and TRBJ2-1, with 11 bases aligning to TRBD2. V gave up 0 bases and J gave up 2 bases; unmatched junction bases: 6. Germline-derived CDR1 and CDR2 are LGHNA and YSLEER. There are 18 residues in the CDR3. The CDR3 DNA reads as TGCGCCAGCAGCCAAGATGAAAATAGCGGGAGGGCCTACAATGAGCAGTTCTTC. This codes for CASSQDENSGRAYNEQFF.

The chain carries TRBV6-1 and TRBJ2-1; TRBD2 might be the D (6 bases). The germline V and J ends were trimmed by 2 bases and 5 bases, with 13 bases remaining between them. The CDR3 has 15 amino acids. Per germline, CDR1 MNHNS and CDR2 SASEGT. The CDR3 sequence: CASSEQASVHNEQFF. CDR3 bases: TGTGCCAGCAGTGAACAGGCTAGCGTTCACAATGAGCAGTTCTTC.

In DNA, the CDR3 is TGCAGCGTTGCGTCGAGCAGTCAATACAATGAGCAGTTCTTC. Residues: CSVASSSQYNEQFF. The genes are TRBV29-1 and TRBJ2-1, with D hard to call. V was shortened by 4 bases and J by 4 bases, with 14 bases between the two germline ends. This CDR3 has 14 amino acids. Germline-derived CDR1 and CDR2 are SQVTM and ANQGSEA.

In nucleotides, the CDR3 is TGTGCCAGCGGCGGGACAGTAAGCACAGATACGCAGTATTTT. Encoded protein: CASGGTVSTDTQYF. The V call is TRBV2, the J call TRBJ2-3; D may be TRBD1 (7 bases). Trimming removed 8 bases at V and 0 bases at J, with 12 bases between. The V gene's germline CDR1 is SNHLY and CDR2 FYNNEI. This CDR3 has 14 amino acids.

The rearrangement joins TRBV19 to TRBJ1-5; tentative D call: TRBD1 (5 bases). Trimming stripped 3 bases from V and 3 bases from J, with 6 bases between. There are 13 residues in the CDR3. Germline-derived CDR1 and CDR2 are LNHDA and SQIVND (reference sequence). The CDR3 DNA reads as TGTGCCAGTAGTATGGGGGTCAATCAGCCCCAGCATTTT. This encodes CASSMGVNQPQHF.

CDR3 amino acids: CASSPTSGTITGELFF. In nucleotides, the CDR3 is TGTGCCAGCAGCCCGACTAGCGGGACTATAACCGGGGAGCTGTTTTTT. This chain uses TRBV11-3 with TRBJ2-2; TRBD2 agrees at 11 bases. V shed 5 bases, J shed 5 bases, and the junction held 7 bases outside the gene matches. Germline V CDR1 and CDR2: SGHNT, YENEEA. This CDR3 is built from 16 residues.

The V and J genes are TRBV9 and TRBJ2-2, with D perhaps matching TRBD1 (6 bases). The germline CDR1 and CDR2 sequences are SGDLS and YYNGEE. V dropped 4 bases and J dropped 6 bases, with 22 bases sitting between them. The length of the CDR3 is 17 residues. The DNA of the CDR3 is TGTGCCAGCAGCCAAGGATACGGGACAACTGGTCCCGGGGAGCTGTTTTTT. Translating gives CASSQGYGTTGPGELFF.

The V gene is TRBV25-1, the J gene TRBJ2-3; the match to TRBD1 covers 8 bases. The germline gives CDR1 MGHDK, CDR2 SYGVNS. There are 13 residues in the CDR3. V gave up 10 bases and J gave up 0 bases; unmatched junction bases: 3. CDR3 coding DNA: TGTGCCACAGGGGGCTCTAGCACAGATACGCAGTATTTT. Amino acids: CATGGSSTDTQYF.

This sequence joins TRBV3-1 (or the pseudogene TRBV3-2) and TRBJ1-1; D is unresolved. CDR3 length: 13 amino acids. The germline V gene encodes CDR1 LGHDT and CDR2 YNNKEL (reference sequence). The V gene lost 0 bases and the J gene lost 6 bases, with 8 bases spanning the gap. The CDR3 reads CASSQETKAEAFF. In nucleotides, the CDR3 is TGTGCCAGCAGCCAAGAGACGAAGGCTGAAGCTTTCTTT.

This clone came up a few times. The V gene is TRBV6-5, the J gene TRBJ2-3; TRBD1 aligns across 7 bases. The CDR3 is made up of 12 amino acids. Germline assignment: CDR1 MNHEY and CDR2 SVGAGI. J gave up 9 bases and V 5 bases, and 5 bases lay outside the gene matches. The CDR3 DNA reads TGTGCCAGCAGTCCCACAGGGGCAACGCAGTATTTT. Translation: CASSPTGATQYF.

The chain employs TRBV6-5 and TRBJ1-2, with a possible D match to TRBD1 (6 bases). The CDR3 totals 13 residues. The germline CDR1 and CDR2 sequences are MNHEY and SVGAGI. Trimming removed 7 bases from V and 4 bases from J, with 13 bases in between. The CDR3, as DNA: TGTGCCAGCACGGGCGGGACAAGCTATGGCTACACCTTC. The encoded protein is CASTGGTSYGYTF.

The J gene is TRBJ1-3, the V gene TRBV28; D gene unclear. CDR3 length: 16 amino acids. Germline CDR1 is MDHEN and CDR2 is SYDVKM. Trimming left V 5 bases short and J 2 bases short, with 16 bases between. The CDR3 here is CASSPGLGVTGNTIYF. For the CDR3, the DNA is TGTGCCAGCAGTCCGGGCCTCGGTGTCACTGGAAACACCATATATTTT. The full variable domain, rest sourced from reference TRBV28 and TRBJ1-3, is DVKVTQSSRYLVKRTGEKVFLECVQDMDHENMFWYRQDPGLGLRLIYFSYDVKMKEKGDIPEGYSVSREKKERFSLILESASTNQTSMYLCASSPGLGVTGNTIYFGEGSWLTVV.

This rearrangement joins TRBV29-1 to TRBJ2-7, with TRBD2 identical over 10 bases. Germline CDR1 reads SQVTM; CDR2 reads ANQGSEA. V trimming: 5 bases; J trimming: 7 bases; junction bases outside the gene matches: 8. This CDR3 spans 13 amino acids. The CDR3 bases are TGCAGCGTTCTGCTAGCGGGAGCGTGGGAGCAGTACTTC. Encoded protein: CSVLLAGAWEQYF.

The rearrangement uses TRBV7-8 and TRBJ2-7; 11 positions agree with TRBD2. This CDR3 contains 14 residues. The germline gives CDR1 SGHVS, CDR2 FQNEAQ. Trimming took 6 bases from V and 5 from J; bases not matched to a gene: 6. The CDR3 protein is CASRPGLAENEQYF. The CDR3 coding sequence is TGTGCCAGCAGACCGGGACTAGCGGAAAACGAGCAGTACTTC.

The genes are TRBV28 and TRBJ1-5; possibly TRBD1 for D (5 bases). This CDR3 comprises 16 residues. Germline CDR1 MDHEN, CDR2 SYDVKM. The V end lost 2 bases, the J end lost 7 bases, and 18 bases lay between the germline ends. The CDR3 bases are TGTGCCAGCAGTTTAAGGCAGGGAAGAGGAGGCCAGCCCCAGCATTTT. Protein sequence: CASSLRQGRGGQPQHF.

The chain has TRBV6-5 and TRBJ1-2; D call uncertain. The CDR3 contains 13 residues. CDR1 MNHEY and CDR2 SVGAGI come from the germline V gene. Trimming shortened V by 0 bases and J by 8 bases, and 10 bases separated the two germline ends. The CDR3 DNA follows: TGTGCCAGCAGTTACTCTTACGGGTACGGCTACACCTTC. Its translation is CASSYSYGYGYTF.

In its sample, this clone was seen once. The chain recombines TRBV9 with TRBJ2-5; 9 bases fit TRBD2. Trimming cost V 0 bases and J 1 base; bases outside gene matches: 4. This CDR3 has 16 amino acids. Germline loops: CDR1 SGDLS, CDR2 YYNGEE. This chain's CDR3 is CASSVAVLAGQETQYF. The CDR3 DNA is TGTGCCAGCAGCGTAGCGGTACTAGCGGGCCAAGAGACCCAGTACTTC. Full variable domain (missing parts from reference TRBV9 and TRBJ2-5): DSGVTQTPKHLITATGQRVTLRCSPRSGDLSVYWYQQSLDQGLQFLIQYYNGEERAKGNILERFSAQQFPDLHSELNLSSLELGDSALYFCASSVAVLAGQETQYFGPGTRLLVL.

J is TRBJ1-6 and V is TRBV6-1; TRBD1 might be the D (5 bases). The ends were cut back, 8 bases at V and 9 bases at J, with 14 bases in the middle. CDR1 and CDR2 from the germline V gene are MNHNS and SASEGT. The CDR3 has 13 residues. CDR3: CASLGRVSSPLHF. As DNA, the CDR3 is TGTGCCAGCTTGGGGCGGGTTAGTTCACCCCTCCACTTT.

This chain uses TRBV28 with TRBJ2-7; a weak D match, TRBD2 (6 bases). V lost 5 bases and J 7 bases, leaving 12 bases between the germline ends. The CDR3 contains 12 residues. Germline V gene lookup returns CDR1 MDHEN and CDR2 SYDVKM. The DNA for the CDR3 is TGTGCCAGCAGTCGACTAGGGTGGGAGCAGTACTTC. This translates into CASSRLGWEQYF.

The chain links TRBV5-6 to TRBJ2-6; D gene uncertain. V was shortened by 1 base and J by 6 bases, with 5 bases between the two germline ends. Germline V gives CDR1 SGHDT, CDR2 YYEEEE. CDR3 size: 13 residues. The CDR3 loop is CASSLLLANVLTF. In DNA, the CDR3 is TGTGCCAGCAGCTTGTTGTTGGCCAACGTCCTGACTTTC.

The chain joins TRBV5-1 to TRBJ1-4, with 7 bases that match TRBD1. V trimming: 4 bases; J trimming: 5 bases; junction bases outside the gene matches: 5. Looked up from germline, CDR1 is SGHRS and CDR2 is YFSETQ. This CDR3 comprises 14 residues. CDR3 in DNA: TGCGCCAGCAGCCCGGGACAGATGAATGAAAAACTGTTTTTT. This encodes CASSPGQMNEKLFF.

This sequence joins TRBV7-3 and TRBJ2-7; a possible D gene is TRBD2 (6 bases). CDR3 size: 14 residues. V lost 6 bases to trimming and J lost 7 bases, with 19 bases between them. The V gene's germline CDR1 is SGHTA and CDR2 FQGTGA. The CDR3 loop reads CASRRTGGEREQYF. The CDR3 DNA reads as TGTGCCAGCAGGCGGACCGGAGGGGAAAGGGAGCAGTACTTC.

The count of this clone is one. The genes are TRBV2 and TRBJ1-2; the D is unclear. From germline, CDR1 is SNHLY and CDR2 FYNNEI. Trimming shortened V by 1 base and J by 4 bases, and 7 bases separated the two germline ends. The CDR3 has 13 amino acids. In nucleotides, the CDR3 is TGTGCCAGCAGTGAAGGGGGAATCTATGGCTACACCTTC. It codes for CASSEGGIYGYTF.

This clone was recorded only once. The CDR3: CASSPPAGGPGEQYF. The CDR3 DNA sequence: TGTGCCAGCAGCCCTCCGGCGGGAGGGCCAGGAGAGCAGTACTTC. The chain carries TRBV7-2 and TRBJ2-7; 9 bases are shared with TRBD2. V trimming: 5 bases; J trimming: 7 bases; junction bases outside the gene matches: 12. From germline, CDR1 is SGHTA and CDR2 FQGNSA. This CDR3 region has 15 residues. Using reference TRBV7-2 and TRBJ2-7 for the parts outside the CDR3, the full variable domain is GAGVSQSPSNKVTEKGKDVELRCDPISGHTALYWYRQSLGQGLEFLIYFQGNSAPDKSGLPSDRFSAERTGGSVSTLTIQRTQQEDSAVYLCASSPPAGGPGEQYFGPGTRLTVT.

The chain employs TRBV3-1 (or the pseudogene TRBV3-2) and TRBJ1-3; D ambiguous. The CDR3 has 17 amino acids. The V end lost 4 bases, the J end lost 0 bases, and 16 bases lay between the germline ends. Germline loops: CDR1 LGHDT, CDR2 YNNKEL (reference sequence). CDR3 bases: TGTGCCAGCAGCCGAACCCTTGGCGGAAACTCTGGAAACACCATATATTTT. Translation: CASSRTLGGNSGNTIYF.

This clone turned up a few times. The chain combines TRBV10-3 with TRBJ1-1, with D tentatively TRBD1 (6 bases). The CDR3 totals 14 residues. CDR1 ENHRY and CDR2 SYGVKD come from the germline V gene. V gave up 2 bases and J gave up 1 base, with 8 bases separating them. CDR3 sequence (DNA): TGTGCCATCAGTGAGCGGACAGAGAACACTGAAGCTTTCTTT. Its protein product is CAISERTENTEAFF.

This chain's CDR3 is CASSQRVYEQYF. The CDR3, as DNA: TGTGCCAGCAGCCAAAGGGTCTACGAGCAGTACTTC. This chain connects TRBV3-1 (or the pseudogene TRBV3-2) to TRBJ2-7; D is uncertain. The CDR3 extends over 12 amino acids. The V and J ends lost 2 bases and 3 bases respectively, with 5 bases between them. From germline, CDR1 is LGHDT and CDR2 YNNKEL (reference sequence).

The CDR3 region has the DNA TGTGCCACCAGCAGGCGCAGCTCCTTCACTGGAAACACCATATATTTT. Its protein product is CATSRRSSFTGNTIYF. The V gene is TRBV15, the J gene TRBJ1-3, with D hard to call. The germline CDR1 and CDR2 sequences are LNHNV and YYDKDF (reference sequence). V was cut by 3 bases and J by 2 bases, with 14 bases left in between. The CDR3 spans 16 residues.

This clone was detected a few times. The genes are TRBV5-1 and TRBJ2-7; a weak D match, TRBD1 (5 bases). The CDR3 contains 13 residues. Germline V gene sequence: CDR1 SGHRS, CDR2 YFSETQ. V lost 4 bases and J lost 5, with 13 bases in between. The CDR3 sequence is CASSKQGVDEQYF. The CDR3, as DNA: TGCGCCAGCAGCAAGCAGGGTGTGGACGAGCAGTACTTC.